This T cell receptor (beta chain) was sequenced for a study of CD8 T cells in Susac syndrome (dated by TCRdb to between 2017 and 2020). Background for the entire study: The study used repertoire sequencing to test whether antigen drove CD8+ T cell activation and differentiation in Susac syndrome. CD8+ T cell repertoire clonality was compared between some 12 healthy donors, approximately 14 Susac syndrome patients and 15 multiple sclerosis patients.

High-throughput TCR beta sequencing profiled peripheral blood CD8+ and CD4+ T cells from healthy donors, Susac syndrome patients and multiple sclerosis patients. Multiple sclerosis controls were treatment-naive patients with stable or active relapsing-remitting disease fulfilling revised McDonald criteria. Bulk CD8+ and CD4+ T cells were purified by magnetic negative isolation, while CD8+ TEMRA cells were enriched using FACS. Blood was drawn into EDTA tubes, processed within 24 hours, and PBMCs were isolated by density gradient centrifugation. PBMCs intended for TCR sequencing were cryopreserved in liquid nitrogen and thawed later in a water bath at 37 degrees C. A purity of at least 90% was achieved for sorted or isolated CD4+, CD8+ and CD8+ TEMRA cells. RNA was extracted with the RNeasy kit and about 0.5 to 1 ug was reverse transcribed using random hexamers. The immunoSEQ multiplex PCR assay, which covers 54 Vbeta and 13 Jbeta segments, was used to amplify TCR beta CDR3 regions. PCR amplification bias was corrected using a synthetic template baseline for primer optimization and computational correction. Per the source publication's procedure: Reads were assigned to V, D and J genes according to IMGT and analyzed in immunoSEQ Analyzer, with only productive sequences retained. Clonality was calculated as one minus the Shannon entropy normalized by log2 of the number of productive unique sequences. Public and private clones were assessed among the 100 most prevalent clones of each patient and control. Clones were defined as Susac-specific when absent from the healthy and MS cohorts, from approximately 970 published viral clones and from other ImmuneACCESS disease sequences. TCRdb cleaned the public reads at Q25 with fastp, built clones with MiXCR and kept in-frame beta chains. CDR3 protein sequences are deduplicated, and each keeps its most common genes and DNA. These V and J calls derive from TCRdb rather than the authors' analysis. This sample comprises fewer than 200,000 distinct CDR3 sequences, roughly 96% of them detected only once. 0.15% to 0.2% of the sample lies in the top ten.

In regard to this clonotype: This receptor's antigen is unknown. No base quality values were provided; no much bigger clone lies one nucleotide off.

The germline ends are 21 bases apart after V is trimmed by 8 bases and J by 8 bases. CDR1 and CDR2 are drawn from the germline V gene: KGHSH, LQKENI. From the cysteine through the phenylalanine, the CDR3 covers 14 amino acids. This entry keeps only the CDR3 DNA: 42 bases, framed from base 1. Results and caveats for the whole study, not just this receptor: The study acknowledged that relatively few individuals were included in the TCR sequencing and HLA analysis.

In this chain, TRBV18 is recombined with TRBJ1-2, with a weak D call of TRBD1 (5 bases match). Sequencing was carried out using CD8+ T cells from PBMCs. The receptor was derived from a human donor with multiple sclerosis. For the CDR3, the sequence is CASAAPGRGAGYTF. The DNA is as follows: TGTGCCAGCGCCGCTCCGGGTAGGGGAGCGGGCTACACCTTC.